The 15 T cell receptor beta chains in this list originate from one sample, sequenced in a study of control samples from healthy donors and cancer patients. The method was immunoSEQ multiplex PCR; TCRdb's version includes in-frame clones alone and lacks a portion of them. This sample has about 58,000 clones; 85% to 90% occur once, and the top ten carry less than 7%. Sequences were obtained from PBMCs. Source of these receptors: a man in his 60s with colorectal cancer.

This chain links TRBV5-1 with TRBJ1-1, with a tentative D call TRBD1 (6 bases). The CDR3 loop spans 14 amino acids. Trimming took 0 bases from V and 5 from J, leaving 11 bases between them. Germline-derived CDR1 and CDR2 are SGHRS and YFSETQ. The CDR3 protein is CASSLAGRGTEAFF. For the CDR3, the DNA is TGCGCCAGCAGCTTGGCCGGTAGGGGGACTGAAGCTTTCTTT.

This clone was seen only once. This chain links TRBV11-3 with TRBJ2-2, with 8 bases that match TRBD1. CDR1 is SGHNT, CDR2 YENEEA, per germline. The CDR3 sequence is 18 residues long. With 0 bases clipped from V and 7 bases from J, the junction kept 13 bases outside the gene matches. In nucleotides, the CDR3 is TGTGCCAGCAGCTTAGAAGGCTGGCAGGGGGCGCTGGGCGGGGAGCTGTTTTTT. Encoded protein: CASSLEGWQGALGGELFF.

This clone has a single count. The chain recombines TRBV30 with TRBJ2-3; 7 bases map to TRBD1. Germline-derived CDR1 and CDR2 are GTSNPN and SVGIG (reference sequence). With V trimmed by 1 base and J by 4 bases, 11 bases remained unmatched. The CDR3 is made up of 16 amino acids. This chain's CDR3 is CAWSAIRDSAPDTQYF. CDR3 bases: TGTGCCTGGAGTGCAATCCGGGACAGCGCGCCAGATACGCAGTATTTT.

For this clone: The same CDR3 can be traced to other DNA sequences in this sample. This rearrangement joins TRBV5-1 to TRBJ2-2; the match to TRBD1 covers 9 bases. V shed 4 bases, J shed 3 bases, and the junction held 4 bases outside the gene matches. This CDR3 is 15 amino acids long. Looked up from germline, CDR1 is SGHRS and CDR2 is YFSETQ. The CDR3 sequence: CASSPRTGDTGELFF. In DNA form, the CDR3 reads TGCGCCAGCAGCCCTCGGACAGGGGACACCGGGGAGCTGTTTTTT.

This chain connects TRBV9 to TRBJ1-6, with D unclear. Germline values: CDR1 SGDLS, CDR2 YYNGEE. Trimming cost V 0 bases and J 6 bases, with 10 bases left between them. The CDR3 spans 15 residues. The CDR3 DNA reads as TGTGCCAGCAGCGTAGAGGCAGAAGCTAATTCACCCCTCCACTTT. Its translation is CASSVEAEANSPLHF.

This rearrangement joins TRBV5-1 to TRBJ1-5; maybe TRBD1 (6 bases). The CDR3 runs to 15 residues. Germline V gene lookup returns CDR1 SGHRS and CDR2 YFSETQ. Trimming stripped 5 bases from V and 0 bases from J, with 12 bases between. CDR3 bases: TGCGCCAGCAGTCTGGACAGCTATAGCAATCAGCCCCAGCATTTT. Protein product: CASSLDSYSNQPQHF.

The V call is TRBV27, the J call TRBJ2-7, with TRBD1 identical over 8 bases. V was clipped by 5 bases and J by 6 bases; unmatched bases: 9. This CDR3 comprises 14 residues. Germline-derived CDR1 and CDR2 are MNHEY and SMNVEV (reference sequence). The CDR3 region has the DNA TGTGCCAGCAGTGCCCAGGACAGGGTGGGCGAGCAGTACTTC. It translates to CASSAQDRVGEQYF.

The V call is TRBV2, the J call TRBJ2-5; no firm D call. V lost 8 bases and J 5 bases, leaving 15 bases between the germline ends. CDR1 SNHLY and CDR2 FYNNEI come from the germline V gene. The CDR3 totals 13 residues. CDR3 sequence: CASGHEVKETQYF. CDR3 nucleotide sequence: TGTGCCAGCGGCCACGAGGTTAAGGAGACCCAGTACTTC.

The chain employs TRBV6-4 and TRBJ2-3; no clear D. In germline, CDR1 is MRHNA, CDR2 SNTAGT. The CDR3 totals 13 residues. The V end was cut by 4 bases, the J end by 0 bases, with 5 bases between. The DNA for the CDR3 is TGTGCCAGCAGTGCCAGCAGCACAGATACGCAGTATTTT. Translating gives CASSASSTDTQYF.

V is TRBV28 and J is TRBJ2-5, with D possibly being TRBD2 (7 bases). The germline gives CDR1 MDHEN, CDR2 SYDVKM. V gave up 6 bases and J gave up 5 bases, with 19 bases separating them. This CDR3 has 15 residues. The CDR3 reads CASSRPGGAGETQYF. Written as DNA, the CDR3 is TGTGCCAGCAGCCGCCCTGGGGGGGCAGGGGAGACCCAGTACTTC. The whole variable domain, filled in from reference TRBV28 and TRBJ2-5, reads DVKVTQSSRYLVKRTGEKVFLECVQDMDHENMFWYRQDPGLGLRLIYFSYDVKMKEKGDIPEGYSVSREKKERFSLILESASTNQTSMYLCASSRPGGAGETQYFGPGTRLLVL.

This chain connects TRBV28 to TRBJ1-4; D might be TRBD1 (6 bases). CDR3 length: 16 amino acids. Germline V gene lookup returns CDR1 MDHEN and CDR2 SYDVKM. Trimming removed 5 bases from V and 4 bases from J, with 17 bases in between. The CDR3 loop reads CASSDTGTTFNEKLFF. DNA for the CDR3: TGTGCCAGCAGTGACACCGGGACAACTTTTAATGAAAAACTGTTTTTT.

This sequence joins TRBV5-1 and TRBJ2-2; weak D call: TRBD1 (7 bases). The CDR3 has 15 residues. CDR1 is SGHRS, CDR2 YFSETQ, per germline. Trimming cost V 4 bases and J 7 bases, with 17 bases left between them. The chain's CDR3 is CASSPTGEAYGELFF. In nucleotides, the CDR3 is TGCGCCAGCAGCCCCACAGGGGAGGCTTACGGGGAGCTGTTTTTT.

The chain joins TRBV11-3 to TRBJ2-1; D gene unclear. Germline V gene data show CDR1 as SGHNT and CDR2 as YENEEA. The V end lost 6 bases, the J end lost 12 bases, and 15 bases lay between the germline ends. This CDR3 contains 12 residues. CDR3 bases: TGTGCCAGCAGACTCTATGGGTTCAGGCAGTTCTTC. Protein product: CASRLYGFRQFF.

V gene TRBV5-8 combines with J gene TRBJ2-3; 11 bases agree with TRBD1. This CDR3 has 16 amino acids. V dropped 5 bases and J dropped 0; count of bases not matched to a gene: 5. From germline, CDR1 is SGHTS and CDR2 YDEGEE. CDR3 amino acids: CASSMRTGGSTDTQYF. In DNA form, the CDR3 reads TGTGCCAGCAGTATGAGGACAGGGGGCAGCACAGATACGCAGTATTTT.

The chain combines TRBV7-2 with TRBJ2-7; TRBD2 matches 8 bases. The length of the CDR3 is 15 residues. Germline-derived CDR1 and CDR2 are SGHTA and FQGNSA. With V trimmed by 1 base and J by 3 bases, 5 bases remained unmatched. CDR3 protein: CASSLDRGGIYEQYF. CDR3 coding DNA: TGTGCCAGCAGCTTAGACCGGGGGGGCATCTACGAGCAGTACTTC.